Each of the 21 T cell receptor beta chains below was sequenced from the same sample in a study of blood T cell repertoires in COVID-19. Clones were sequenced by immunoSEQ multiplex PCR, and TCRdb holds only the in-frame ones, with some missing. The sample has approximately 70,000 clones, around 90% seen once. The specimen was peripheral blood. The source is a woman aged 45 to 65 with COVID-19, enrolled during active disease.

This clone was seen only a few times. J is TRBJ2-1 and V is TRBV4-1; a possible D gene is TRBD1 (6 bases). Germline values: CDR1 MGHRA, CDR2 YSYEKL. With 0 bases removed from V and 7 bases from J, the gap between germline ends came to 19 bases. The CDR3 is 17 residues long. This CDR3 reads CASSQDDGGLGGNEQFF. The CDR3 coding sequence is TGCGCCAGCAGCCAAGATGACGGTGGCCTAGGGGGTAATGAGCAGTTCTTC.

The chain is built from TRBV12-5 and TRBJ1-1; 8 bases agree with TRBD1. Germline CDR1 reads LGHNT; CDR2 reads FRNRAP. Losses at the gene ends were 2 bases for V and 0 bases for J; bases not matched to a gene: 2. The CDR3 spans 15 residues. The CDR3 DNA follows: TGTGCTAGTGGTTTGCAACAGGGGGTGAACACTGAAGCTTTCTTT. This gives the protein CASGLQQGVNTEAFF.

DNA of the CDR3: TGCGCCAGCAGCCAGCTACAGGGGGGCAACATTCAGTACTTC. Its protein product is CASSQLQGGNIQYF. The chain couples TRBV4-1 to TRBJ2-4; 8 bases are shared with TRBD1. Trimming cost V 3 bases and J 7 bases; bases outside gene matches: 5. This CDR3 has 14 amino acids. Germline V gives CDR1 MGHRA, CDR2 YSYEKL.

The CDR3 DNA is TGTGCCAGCAGCCGCGGGACGGCCGGGGAGCTGTTTTTT. This codes for CASSRGTAGELFF. The chain is built from TRBV2 and TRBJ2-2, with a tentative D call TRBD2 (6 bases). The CDR3 covers 13 residues. Trimming shortened V by 6 bases and J by 6 bases, and 11 bases separated the two germline ends. In germline, CDR1 is SNHLY, CDR2 FYNNEI.

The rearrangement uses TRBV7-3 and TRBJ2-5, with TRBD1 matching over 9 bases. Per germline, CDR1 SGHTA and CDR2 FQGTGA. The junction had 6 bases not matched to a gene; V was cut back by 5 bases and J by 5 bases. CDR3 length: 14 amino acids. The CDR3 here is CASSPQGAGETQYF. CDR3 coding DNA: TGTGCCAGCAGCCCACAGGGGGCCGGGGAGACCCAGTACTTC.

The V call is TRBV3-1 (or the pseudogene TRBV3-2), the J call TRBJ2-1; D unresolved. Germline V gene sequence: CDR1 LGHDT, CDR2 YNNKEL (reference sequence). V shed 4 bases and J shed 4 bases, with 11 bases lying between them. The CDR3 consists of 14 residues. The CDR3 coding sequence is TGTGCCAGCAGCCCTGGTGGAGTTTACAATGAGCAGTTCTTC. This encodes CASSPGGVYNEQFF.

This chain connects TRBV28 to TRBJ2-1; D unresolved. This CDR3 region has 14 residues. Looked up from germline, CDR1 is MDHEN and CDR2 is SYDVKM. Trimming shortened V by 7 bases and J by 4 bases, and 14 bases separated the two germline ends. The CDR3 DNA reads TGTGCCAGCACCCCAGAGGAACCTTACAATGAGCAGTTCTTC. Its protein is CASTPEEPYNEQFF.

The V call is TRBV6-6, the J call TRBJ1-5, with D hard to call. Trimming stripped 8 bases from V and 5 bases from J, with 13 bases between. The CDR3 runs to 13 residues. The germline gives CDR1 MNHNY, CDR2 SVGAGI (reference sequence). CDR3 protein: CASADSPDQPQHF. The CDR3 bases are TGTGCCAGCGCCGATAGCCCCGATCAGCCCCAGCATTTT.

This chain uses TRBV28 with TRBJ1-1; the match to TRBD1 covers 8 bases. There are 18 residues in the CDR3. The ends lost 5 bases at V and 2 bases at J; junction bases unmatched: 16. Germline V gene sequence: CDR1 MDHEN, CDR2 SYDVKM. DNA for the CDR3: TGTGCCAGCAGTCCCGGGTGGGGGCAGGGGGCGGAAAACACTGAAGCTTTCTTT. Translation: CASSPGWGQGAENTEAFF.

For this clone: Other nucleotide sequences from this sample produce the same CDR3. CDR3 sequence: CATSRDSGTEAFF. The CDR3 nucleotides are TGTGCCACCAGCAGGGACTCGGGCACTGAAGCTTTCTTT. The V call is TRBV15, the J call TRBJ1-1, with unresolved D. The CDR3 totals 13 residues. Trimming pared 3 bases from V and 4 bases from J, leaving 9 bases between. Germline CDR1 LNHNV, CDR2 YYDKDF (reference sequence).

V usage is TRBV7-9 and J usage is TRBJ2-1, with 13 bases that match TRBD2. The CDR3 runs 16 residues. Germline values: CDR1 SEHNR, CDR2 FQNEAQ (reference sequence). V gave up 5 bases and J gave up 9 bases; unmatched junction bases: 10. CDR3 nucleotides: TGTGCCAGCAGCCGACACGGGACTAGCGGGATAGGTGAGCAGTTCTTC. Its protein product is CASSRHGTSGIGEQFF.

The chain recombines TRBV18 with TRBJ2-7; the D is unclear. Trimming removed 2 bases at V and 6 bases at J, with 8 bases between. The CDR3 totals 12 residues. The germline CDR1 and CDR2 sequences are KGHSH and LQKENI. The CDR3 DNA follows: TGTGCCAGCTCACCAGAGGCTTTCGAGCAGTACTTC. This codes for CASSPEAFEQYF.

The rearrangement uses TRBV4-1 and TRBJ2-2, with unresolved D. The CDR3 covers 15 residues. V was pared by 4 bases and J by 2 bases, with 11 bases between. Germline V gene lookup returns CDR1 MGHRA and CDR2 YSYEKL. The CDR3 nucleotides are TGCGCCAGCAGCCGAGCGTTGACTAACACCGGGGAGCTGTTTTTT. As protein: CASSRALTNTGELFF.

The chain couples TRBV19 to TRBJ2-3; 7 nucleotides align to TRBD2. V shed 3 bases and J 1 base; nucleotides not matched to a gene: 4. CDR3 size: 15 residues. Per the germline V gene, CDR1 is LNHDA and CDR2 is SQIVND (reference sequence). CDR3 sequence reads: CASSIAGVGTDTQYF. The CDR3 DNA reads TGTGCCAGTAGTATCGCGGGAGTAGGCACAGATACGCAGTATTTT.

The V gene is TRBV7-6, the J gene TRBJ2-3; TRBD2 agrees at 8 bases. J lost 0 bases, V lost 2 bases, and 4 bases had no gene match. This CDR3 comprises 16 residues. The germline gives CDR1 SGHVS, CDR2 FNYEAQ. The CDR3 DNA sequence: TGTGCCAGCAGCTTAATAGCGGGGTCTAGCACAGATACGCAGTATTTT. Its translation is CASSLIAGSSTDTQYF.

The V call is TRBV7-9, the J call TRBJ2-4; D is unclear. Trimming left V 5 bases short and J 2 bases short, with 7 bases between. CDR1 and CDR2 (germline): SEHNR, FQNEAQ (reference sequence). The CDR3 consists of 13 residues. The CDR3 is CASSLNTKNIQYF. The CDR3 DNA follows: TGTGCCAGCAGCCTTAACACCAAAAACATTCAGTACTTC.

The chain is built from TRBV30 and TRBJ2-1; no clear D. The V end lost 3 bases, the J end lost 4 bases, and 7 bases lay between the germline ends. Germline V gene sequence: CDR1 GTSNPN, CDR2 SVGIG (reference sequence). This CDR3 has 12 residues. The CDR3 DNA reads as TGTGCCTGGAGCCGTACTTACAATGAGCAGTTCTTC. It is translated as CAWSRTYNEQFF.

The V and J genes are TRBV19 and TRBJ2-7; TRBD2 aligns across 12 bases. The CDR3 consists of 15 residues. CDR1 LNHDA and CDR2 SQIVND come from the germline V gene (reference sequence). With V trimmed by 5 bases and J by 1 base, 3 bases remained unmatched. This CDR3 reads CASSVTSGGSYEQYF. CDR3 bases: TGTGCCAGTAGTGTAACTAGCGGGGGGTCCTACGAGCAGTACTTC.

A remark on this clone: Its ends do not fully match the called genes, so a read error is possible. The CDR3 is CASSDSLVRVF. The CDR3 bases are TGTGCCAGCAGTGACTCGTTAGTCCGAGTTTTT. This chain uses TRBV6-2 or TRBV6-3 with TRBJ2-3; D remains ambiguous. From germline, CDR1 is MNHEY and CDR2 SVGEGT. The CDR3 totals 11 residues.

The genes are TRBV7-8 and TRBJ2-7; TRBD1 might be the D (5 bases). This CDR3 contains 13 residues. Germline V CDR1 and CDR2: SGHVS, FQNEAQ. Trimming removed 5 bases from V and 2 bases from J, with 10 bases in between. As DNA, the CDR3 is TGTGCCAGCAGCCCCAGGGTCGCCTACGAGCAGTACTTC. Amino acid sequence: CASSPRVAYEQYF.

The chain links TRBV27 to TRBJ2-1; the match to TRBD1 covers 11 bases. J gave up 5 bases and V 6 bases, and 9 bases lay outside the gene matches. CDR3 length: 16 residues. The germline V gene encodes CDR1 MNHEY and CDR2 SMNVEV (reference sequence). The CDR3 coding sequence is TGTGCCAGCAGATCGGAGGGGACAGGGGGGAACAATGAGCAGTTCTTC. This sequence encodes CASRSEGTGGNNEQFF.